This T cell receptor (beta chain) appears in the sequencing data of a study of early stage breast cancer tumors. CDR3 length: 14 amino acids. Trimming shortened V by 5 bases and J by 3 bases, and 13 bases separated the two germline ends. Germline lookup yields CDR1 SGHVS and CDR2 FQNEAQ. Blood replicates held 0.5 ug DNA, tumor or normal breast roughly 1.5 ug, two each. Sequencing used immunoSEQ multiplex PCR; TCRdb keeps in-frame clones, though not all of them. The table includes about 70,000 clones, more than 70% detected once. This rearrangement joins TRBV7-8 to TRBJ1-2; D possibly corresponds to TRBD1 (5 bases). This clonotype was sampled from a person aged 40 to 49 with breast cancer. Sequencing was done on a sample of blood. The CDR3 loop reads CASSAGTNHYGYTF. CDR3 DNA: TGTGCCAGCAGCGCAGGGACCAATCACTATGGCTACACCTTC.